This TCR beta chain appears in the sequencing data of a study of molecular identifiers for immune sequencing clone quantification. Study-level points and caveats: Shared barcodes on identical TCR molecules could underestimate the sizes of highly expanded clones.

From germline, CDR1 is SGHNT and CDR2 YYREEE (reference sequence). This CDR3 comprises 13 residues. V was cut by 4 bases and J by 7 bases, with 12 bases left in between. Investigators produced naive CD8 libraries from 20,000 to 1,000,000 sorted cells, drawing on 10%, 30% or 50% RNA. Generation of bulk TCR libraries relied on previously described methods and listed TCR primers. TCRdb re-analysed the PCR reads in MiXCR, keeping a single row per CDR3 protein. Of about 60,000 distinct CDR3 sequences in the sample, 15% to 20% were seen once. As for this clonotype: Its specificity is not known.

The sequencing input was naive CD8+ T cells from blood, with Jurkat cell RNA spiked in. Subset defined: FACS-sorted CD8+CD4-CCR7+CD45RA+ naive T cells. The source of this sequence is a human donor in good health. Some libraries in this study had Jurkat cell RNA spiked in. The J gene is TRBJ2-1, the V gene TRBV5-4; D is unclear. DNA of the CDR3: TGTGCCAGCAGCCCGCCCGTTGGGAATGAGCAGTTCTTC. Translating it yields CASSPPVGNEQFF.